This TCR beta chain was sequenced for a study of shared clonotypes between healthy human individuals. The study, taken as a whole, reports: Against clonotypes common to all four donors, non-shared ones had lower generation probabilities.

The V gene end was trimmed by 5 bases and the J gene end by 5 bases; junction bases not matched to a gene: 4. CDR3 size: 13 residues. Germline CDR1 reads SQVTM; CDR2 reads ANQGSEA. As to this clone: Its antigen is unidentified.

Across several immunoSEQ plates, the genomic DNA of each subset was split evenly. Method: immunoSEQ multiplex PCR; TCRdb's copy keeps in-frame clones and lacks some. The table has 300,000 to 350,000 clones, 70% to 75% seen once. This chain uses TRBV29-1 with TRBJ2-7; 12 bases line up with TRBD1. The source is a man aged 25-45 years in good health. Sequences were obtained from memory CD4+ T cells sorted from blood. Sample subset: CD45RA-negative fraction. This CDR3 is CSVKGQGAHEQYF. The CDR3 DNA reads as TGCAGCGTTAAGGGACAGGGGGCCCACGAGCAGTACTTC.